The sequence of this TCR beta chain was determined in a study of blood T cell repertoires in COVID-19. Background on the study: Samples taken during acute and convalescent COVID-19 were collected in the United States, Italy and Spain.

The germline gives CDR1 SNHLY, CDR2 FYNNEI. The CDR3 totals 16 residues. Trimming took 5 bases from V and 4 from J; bases not matched to a gene: 10. How the authors handled the data: Amplification with reference gene primers provided the estimates of nucleated cell counts. Profiled with immunoSEQ multiplex PCR; TCRdb holds only in-frame clones, not every one. V and J calls and clone size come straight from that table; D and trimming were deduced from the DNA. This table has about 270,000 clones, approximately 89% appearing once. The origin of this receptor is a man aged 35-49 years with active or convalescent COVID-19. The V call is TRBV2, the J call TRBJ1-1; 10 bases are shared with TRBD1. Sequenced material: peripheral blood. CDR3 amino acids: CASSSDRGRDPTEAFF. In nucleotides, the CDR3 is TGTGCCAGCAGTAGCGACAGGGGGCGCGATCCCACTGAAGCTTTCTTT.